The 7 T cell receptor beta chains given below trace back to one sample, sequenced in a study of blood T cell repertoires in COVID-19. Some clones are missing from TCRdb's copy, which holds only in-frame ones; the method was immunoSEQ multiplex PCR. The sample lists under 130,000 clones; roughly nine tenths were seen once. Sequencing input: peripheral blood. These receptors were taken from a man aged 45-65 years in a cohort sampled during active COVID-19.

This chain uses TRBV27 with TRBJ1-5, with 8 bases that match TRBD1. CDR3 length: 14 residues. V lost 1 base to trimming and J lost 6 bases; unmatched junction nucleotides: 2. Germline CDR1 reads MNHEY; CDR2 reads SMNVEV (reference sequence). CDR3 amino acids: CASSLFRGRQPQHF. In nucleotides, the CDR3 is TGTGCCAGCAGTTTATTCAGGGGGCGTCAGCCCCAGCATTTT.

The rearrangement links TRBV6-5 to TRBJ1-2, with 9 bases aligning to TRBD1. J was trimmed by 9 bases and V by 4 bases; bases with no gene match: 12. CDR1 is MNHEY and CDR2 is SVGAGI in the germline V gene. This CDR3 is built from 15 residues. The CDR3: CASSFSGQGSSSYTF. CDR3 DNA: TGTGCCAGCAGTTTCTCCGGACAGGGGAGTAGTAGCTACACCTTC.

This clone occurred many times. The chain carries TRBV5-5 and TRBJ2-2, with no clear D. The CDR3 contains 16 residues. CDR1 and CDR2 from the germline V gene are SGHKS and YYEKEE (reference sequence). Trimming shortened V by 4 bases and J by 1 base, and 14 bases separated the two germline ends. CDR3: CASSPPLAENTGELFF. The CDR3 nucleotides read TGTGCCAGCAGCCCCCCCCTGGCGGAGAACACCGGGGAGCTGTTTTTT.

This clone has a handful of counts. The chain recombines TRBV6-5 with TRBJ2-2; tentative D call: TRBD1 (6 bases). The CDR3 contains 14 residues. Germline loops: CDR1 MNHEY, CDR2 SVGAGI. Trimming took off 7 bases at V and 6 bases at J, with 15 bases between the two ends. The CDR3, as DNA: TGTGCCAGCACGTTAGACAGGCTCGCCGGGGAGCTGTTTTTT. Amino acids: CASTLDRLAGELFF.

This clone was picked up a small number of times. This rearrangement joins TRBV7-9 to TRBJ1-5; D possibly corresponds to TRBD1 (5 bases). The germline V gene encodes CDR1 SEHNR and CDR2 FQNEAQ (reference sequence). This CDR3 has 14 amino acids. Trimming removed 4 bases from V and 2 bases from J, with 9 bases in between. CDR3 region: CASSSDSGNQPQHF. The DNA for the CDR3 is TGTGCCAGCAGCTCCGACAGTGGCAATCAGCCCCAGCATTTT.

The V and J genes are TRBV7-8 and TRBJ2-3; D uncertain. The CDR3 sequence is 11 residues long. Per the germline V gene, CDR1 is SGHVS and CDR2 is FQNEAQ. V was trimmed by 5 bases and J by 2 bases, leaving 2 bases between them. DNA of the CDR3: TGTGCCAGCAGCCTCACAGATACGCAGTATTTT. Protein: CASSLTDTQYF. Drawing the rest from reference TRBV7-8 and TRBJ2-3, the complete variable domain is GAGVSQSPRYKVAKRGQDVALRCDPISGHVSLFWYQQALGQGPEFLTYFQNEAQLDKSGLPSDRFFAERPEGSVSTLKIQRTQQEDSAVYLCASSLTDTQYFGPGTRLTVL.

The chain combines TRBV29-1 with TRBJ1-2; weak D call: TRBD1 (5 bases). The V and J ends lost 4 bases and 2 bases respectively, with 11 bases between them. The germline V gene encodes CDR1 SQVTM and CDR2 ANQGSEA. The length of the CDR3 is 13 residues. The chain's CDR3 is CSVAYAGNYGYTF. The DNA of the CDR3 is TGCAGCGTTGCGTATGCAGGGAACTATGGCTACACCTTC.